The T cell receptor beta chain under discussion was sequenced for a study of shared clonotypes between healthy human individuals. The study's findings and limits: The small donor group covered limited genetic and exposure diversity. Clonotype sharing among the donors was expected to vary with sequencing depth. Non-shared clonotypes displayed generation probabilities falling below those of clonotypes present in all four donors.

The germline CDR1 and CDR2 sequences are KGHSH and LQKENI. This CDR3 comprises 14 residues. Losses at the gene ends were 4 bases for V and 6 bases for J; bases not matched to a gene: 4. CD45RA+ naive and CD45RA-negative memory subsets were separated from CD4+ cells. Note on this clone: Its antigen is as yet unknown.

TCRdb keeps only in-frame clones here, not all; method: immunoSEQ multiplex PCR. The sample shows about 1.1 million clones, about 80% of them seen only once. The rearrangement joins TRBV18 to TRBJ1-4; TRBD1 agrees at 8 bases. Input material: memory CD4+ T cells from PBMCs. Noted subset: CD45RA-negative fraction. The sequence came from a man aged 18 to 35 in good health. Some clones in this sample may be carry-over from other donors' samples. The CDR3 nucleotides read TGTGCCAGCTCACTACAACAGGGGGATGAAAAACTGTTTTTT. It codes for CASSLQQGDEKLFF.